Below, one T cell receptor beta chain is given with its context. Its binding antigen is unknown. There are no base qualities to consult, and no much larger clone falls within one base. The source of the sample is a study of cytomegalovirus exposure and HLA in healthy donors (dated by TCRdb to between 2016 and 2019). For context, the study as a whole: An earlier analysis of some 600 of the donors reported approximately 300 Gb of sequence data and 117 million unique TCR beta sequences obtained from around 170 million T cells. An early release that covered about 640 HLA-typed donors contained approximately 300 gigabases of sequencing data and 70 million to 100 million unique TCR sequences. Of the roughly 390 genotyped donors, about 84% fell in the genetic ancestry cluster associated with self-reported Caucasian donors. The study aimed to test whether cataloging public T cell receptors could reveal signatures of past pathogen exposure. The T cell repertoires of roughly 660 subjects were profiled by immunosequencing and related to cytomegalovirus serostatus. In addition to the first cohort of roughly 700 subjects, a separate validation cohort of 120 different subjects was used. To predict cytomegalovirus infection status, the study brought together high-throughput TCR immunosequencing, statistical association of individual TCRs with disease status, and machine learning. A later analysis re-examined previously published TCR beta repertoires from 600 to 700 donors and added high-resolution HLA genotyping to investigate patterns of TCR occurrence. In the later analysis, no new phenotypic data were used to find candidate immune exposures; instead, reliance was placed on TCR beta sequences and their occurrence across donors. In an earlier analysis of a few hundred of the donors, high-throughput TCR beta sequencing was used to judge whether each TCR beta V gene segment behaved as functional or pseudogenic. Donor age, sex, ethnicity and CMV serostatus were compiled alongside the repertoire data. In a later genetic analysis, genome-wide SNP genotypes for about 55% of the roughly 700 donors were used, and that subset was treated as a discovery cohort. All discovery cohort repertoires had been generated on a single sequencing platform. Both class I and class II loci were covered by HLA typing, at four-digit resolution. Typing coverage differed by locus: A, B, C, DRB1 and DQB1 were typed in about 620-630 donors, DQA1 in approximately 520, DPA1 in some 600, and DPB1 in approximately 450. Because of strong linkage in the cohort, 5 or 6 DR-DQ haplotypes were treated as single units for association and clustering. Across 398 genotyped donors of the cohort, an average of roughly 200,000 unique TCR beta nucleotide sequences per donor were sequenced, and roughly 20% of those sequences were non-productive. The study at large found these results: Across donors, most TCR sequences were observed very rarely, whereas some public TCRs were present in many individuals. According to a later genetic analysis, donors in an Asian-associated ancestry cluster had fewer N-insertions in productive TCRs than the approximately 710-donor mean. A further reported finding was that TCR beta sequences accurately predicted the HLA-A and HLA-B alleles for most subjects in the first cohort. When HLA alleles, especially DR and DQ, strongly co-occurred, attributing TCR associations to individual alleles was difficult. Specific HLA alleles were associated with over 15,000 TCR beta sequences at a false discovery rate of 0.05 in a later analysis. In a later analysis, several top co-occurrence clusters were reported to appear linked to parvovirus B19, influenza, CMV and Epstein-Barr virus. Because HLA typing was missing for some donors at each locus, association tests included only the typed subset. In vitro tests confirmed that a few of the cytomegalovirus-associated TCR beta chains recognize cytomegalovirus antigens. Correlated functional status among segregating V segments might reflect linkage disequilibrium, but an unknown experimental factor could not be ruled out. Presence/absence analyses assumed roughly uniform sequencing depth across donors, an assumption that may not hold. According to a later analysis, most CMV-associated TCR beta chains appeared to be HLA-restricted, and the HLA associations seemed to be driven largely by CMV exposure. Compared with equally common non-associated chains, HLA-associated TCR beta chains in a later analysis were more clonally expanded and had lower generation probabilities. According to the authors, the approach could potentially be generalized to other disease states and immunological phenotypes. The 87-base-pair reads could not distinguish some IMGT-functional V segments, including TRBV6-2 and TRBV6-3, so those segments were excluded. Broadly in line with IMGT annotations, most TCR beta V segments showed up in productive rearrangements about 87% or about 30% of the time in an earlier analysis of around 600 of the donors. V-gene and J-gene trimming of TCR beta chains was associated with a missense DCLRE1C variant in a later genetic analysis, and the association was replicated in an independent cohort. The cohort was sequenced for TCR beta chains only, and without alpha or paired-chain data the features that could be detected were limited. A cluster of highly shared sequence variants was judged likely to be a technical artifact of the sequencing pipeline. The only immune exposure information available for the cohort was CMV serostatus. The classifier was reported to diagnose cytomegalovirus status with high specificity and sensitivity in both the original and validation cohorts. Because counts were too low, 15 to 20 rarely observed V segments, including chromosome 9 orphons, were excluded from the earlier analysis of a few hundred of the donors. In a later analysis, the rate of TCR association differed among HLA loci, with DRB1 alleles having the most associated TCRs and HLA-C alleles having the fewest. The study gave a list of about 170 TCR beta chains associated with cytomegalovirus.

Library preparation was by the immunoSEQ multiplex PCR assay. A mixture of 60 forward primers for TCR Vbeta segments and 13 reverse primers for TCR Jbeta segments was used in the multiplex PCR. The CDR3 region of rearranged TCR beta genes was amplified from genomic DNA with a multiplex PCR assay. Amplified TCR beta libraries were sequenced as 87-base-pair reads on the Illumina HiSeq System. As for the authors' bioinformatics: A later analysis tallied 75 million to 95 million unique TCR beta chains across the approximately 670 repertoires, and some 12 million of those chains were shared by two or more donors. To remove PCR and sequencing errors, raw reads were error-corrected and collapsed into unique sequences using a nearest-neighbor algorithm that merged closely related sequences. CDR3 sequences were aligned to IMGT reference sequences to assign V, D and J gene segments. For a sequence to be retained, a match of at least six nucleotides to both a V gene segment and a J gene segment was required. A rearrangement counted as productive if the CDR3 had no stop codons and remained in frame with V and J, and every other rearrangement counted as non-productive. CDR3 was defined according to IMGT convention as the region running from the second conserved V-encoded cysteine to the conserved J-encoded phenylalanine. The earlier analysis of fewer than 750 of the donors excluded sequences that lacked an unambiguous match to a single V gene segment. An earlier analysis of just under 600 of the donors called V segments functional above 56.7% productive rearrangements and segregating when the between-donor standard deviation exceeded 5%. A statistical classification framework was built for diagnosing cytomegalovirus status from the catalog of TCR beta chain sequences. In a later analysis, TCR nucleotide sequences were compared against IMGT/GENE-DB human TR gene sequences so that V and J genes could be assigned. In a later analysis, CDR3 sequences and most-parsimonious VDJ recombination scenarios were assigned using the TCRdist pipeline. In a later analysis, each TCR beta chain was defined by its CDR3 amino acid sequence together with its V-gene family, and reads lacking a unique V-gene family were excluded. A later analysis removed 500 to 600 highly shared, low-generation-probability nucleotide sequences to deal with suspected cross-contamination and a sequencing artifact. In a later analysis, a clonal expansion index was calculated for each public chain from normalized within-repertoire ranks of inferred template counts. A later analysis computed generation probabilities with a VDJ recombination model fitted to out-of-frame rearrangements, and checked the results against IGoR. In a later analysis, hypergeometric tests were used to score TCR-TCR, TCR-HLA and TCR-CMV co-occurrence, with a repertoire-size bias correction applied to TCR pairs. In a later analysis, false discovery rates were estimated by permuting HLA or CMV assignments 20 times. In a later analysis, co-occurring TCRs were grouped with DBSCAN, and TCRdist sequence similarity was added when clustering was performed within HLA-allele-positive subsets. Repertoires with fewer than 30,000 or more than 120,000 public chains were left out of co-occurrence clustering, as were several repertoires with anomalous nucleotide sharing. Entries here come from immuneACCESS through TCRdb and include only in-frame sequences with V and J called. Some clones fail to appear in such tables; in the studies checked, an unresolved V gene covers under half of the shortfall, and the cause of the remainder is unknown. V and J calls and clone size are as listed in that table; D and trimming were resolved from the DNA. This sample gives over 150,000 clones in total; about 80% of them show up just once. The ten largest clones add up to about a tenth of the sample.

The cohort was made up of around 720 healthy bone marrow donors. At the time of sampling, every cohort member was nominally healthy, though immune exposures that went unrecorded were likely present. The donor tested CMV seropositive, placing the donor among the 250 to 300 seropositive members of the cohort. A peripheral blood sample was collected from each donor, and TCR beta sequencing was performed on peripheral blood mononuclear cells. The Qiagen DNeasy Blood Extraction Kit was used to extract genomic DNA from the blood cell samples. Trimming removed 7 bases from V and 6 bases from J, leaving 11 bases between the germline ends. The CDR3 contains 12 residues, cysteine and phenylalanine counted. Only the CDR3 region is kept as DNA, spanning 36 bases read in frame from base 1. CDR1 is given as LNHNV and CDR2 as YYDKDF, both from the germline V gene (reference sequence).

The specimen sequenced was PBMCs. The TCR was taken from a man aged 18 to 30 in good health and CMV-seropositive. The sequence is built from TRBV15 and TRBJ2-3, and possibly TRBD2, on 6 matching bases. The nucleotide sequence reads TGTGCCACCACCCGGGGGTCCGATACGCAGTATTTT. It translates to CATTRGSDTQYF.